This entry lists 19 T cell receptor beta chains sequenced from one sample in a study of blood T cells in healthy people across ages. Combining a sample-barcoded 5' primer with a J-beta primer mix, a second PCR ran for roughly 6 to 12 cycles. TCRdb passed the 5' RACE reads through MiXCR, listing each CDR3 protein once. The repertoire holds some 1,800,000 distinct CDR3 sequences, with more than 35% as singletons. The sequencing input was blood. The receptor set was obtained from a human donor in good health.

J is TRBJ2-1 and V is TRBV5-5; possible D gene TRBD1, 5 bases. The V gene lost 4 bases and the J gene lost 4 bases, with 12 bases spanning the gap. The CDR3 extends over 14 amino acids. Germline-derived CDR1 and CDR2 are SGHKS and YYEKEE (reference sequence). The CDR3 is CASSLQTVYNEQFF. For the CDR3, the DNA is TGTGCCAGCAGCCTACAGACAGTTTACAATGAGCAGTTCTTC.

This clonotype was counted between two and nine times. This chain links TRBV6-2 or TRBV6-3 with TRBJ2-3; no definite D call. V lost 8 bases and J lost 4, with 13 bases in between. There are 13 residues in the CDR3. The germline V gene has CDR1 MNHEY and CDR2 SVGEGT. The chain's CDR3 is CASRPSAADTQYF. The CDR3 nucleotides read TGTGCCAGCCGACCCTCGGCGGCAGATACGCAGTATTTT.

The J gene is TRBJ1-1, the V gene TRBV2; 8 positions agree with TRBD1. This CDR3 region has 14 residues. The germline V gene encodes CDR1 SNHLY and CDR2 FYNNEI. Trimming at V came to 6 bases and at J to 5 bases, leaving 8 bases not matched to a gene. This CDR3 reads CASRGGTGRTEAFF. The CDR3 nucleotides are TGTGCCAGCAGGGGCGGGACAGGTCGTACTGAAGCTTTCTTT.

The chain carries TRBV12-3 or TRBV12-4 and TRBJ2-5, with 9 bases matching TRBD1. V was pared by 3 bases and J by 4 bases, with 12 bases of the junction left unmatched. The CDR3 spans 17 residues. In nucleotides, the CDR3 is TGTGCCAGCAGTTTCCTCCCCGGACAGGGGACTGGAGAGACCCAGTACTTC. Protein: CASSFLPGQGTGETQYF.

This clonotype was recorded once. The V gene is TRBV20-1, the J gene TRBJ2-1, with 7 bases that match TRBD2. CDR1 DFQATT and CDR2 SNEGSKA come from the germline V gene (reference sequence). The CDR3 loop spans 15 amino acids. Germline trimming cut 2 bases from V and 4 bases from J; bases unmatched to any gene: 8. CDR3: CSARPRLAGYNEQFF. For the CDR3, the DNA is TGCAGTGCTAGACCACGACTAGCCGGATACAATGAGCAGTTCTTC.

This clonotype was seen only a few times. The rearrangement joins TRBV4-1 to TRBJ1-1; the D is unclear. This CDR3 region has 14 residues. The germline CDR1 and CDR2 sequences are MGHRA and YSYEKL. V was pared by 9 bases and J by 1 base, with 15 bases between. CDR3 protein: CASRLVGRNTEAFF. The DNA of the CDR3 is TGCGCCAGTAGATTGGTGGGGAGGAACACTGAAGCTTTCTTT.

V gene TRBV29-1 combines with J gene TRBJ1-1; a possible D gene is TRBD1 (6 bases). Trimming took 3 bases from V and 6 from J, leaving 14 bases between them. Germline loops: CDR1 SQVTM, CDR2 ANQGSEA. This CDR3 has 13 residues. The CDR3 coding sequence is TGCAGCGTTGATACAGGGAGCCTCCCTGAAGCTTTCTTT. This gives the protein CSVDTGSLPEAFF.

The chain joins TRBV7-2 to TRBJ1-2; D remains unclear. This CDR3 contains 13 residues. V was cut by 0 bases and J by 7 bases, with 9 bases left in between. Germline V CDR1 and CDR2: SGHTA, FQGNSA. As DNA, the CDR3 is TGTGCCAGCAGCTTAGCGCGTGGGTTTGGCTACACCTTC. It yields the protein CASSLARGFGYTF.

The chain recombines TRBV20-1 with TRBJ2-3, with 7 bases that match TRBD1. Germline-derived CDR1 and CDR2 are DFQATT and SNEGSKA (reference sequence). V dropped 2 bases and J dropped 0; count of bases not matched to a gene: 5. This CDR3 contains 15 residues. CDR3 sequence (DNA): TGCAGTGCTAGAAGCCTGACAGGGAGCACAGATACGCAGTATTTT. Encoded protein: CSARSLTGSTDTQYF.

This clonotype was observed a few times. One end of the junction is discordant with germline, which a read error may explain. The chain uses TRBV7-2 and TRBJ1-2; 8 bases line up with TRBD1. Germline-derived CDR1 and CDR2 are SGHTA and FQGNSA. The CDR3 is 13 amino acids. The CDR3 DNA reads as TGCGCCAGCAGCTTTGGACAGGGATCCGGCTACACCTTC. This gives the protein CASSFGQGSGYTF.

This clonotype was detected only a few times. The CDR3 nucleotides read TGTGCCAGCAGCAAGGGGGCCCTAACCTACAATGAGCAGTTCTTC. The encoded protein is CASSKGALTYNEQFF. The V gene is TRBV11-1, the J gene TRBJ2-1, with 7 bases fitting TRBD1. CDR1 is SGHAT and CDR2 is FQDESV in the germline V gene (reference sequence). With V trimmed by 5 bases and J by 2 bases, 6 bases remained unmatched. This CDR3 has 15 amino acids. Full variable domain (missing parts from reference TRBV11-1 and TRBJ2-1): EAEVAQSPRYKITEKSQAVAFWCDPISGHATLYWYRQILGQGPELLVQFQDESVVDDSQLPKDRFSAERLKGVDSTLKIQPAELGDSAMYLCASSKGALTYNEQFFGPGTRLTVL.

The table lists this clonotype with many counts. The germline gene is not matched at one end of the junction; a read error may be the cause. The chain links TRBV5-1 to TRBJ2-1, with 15 bases fitting TRBD2. There are 13 residues in the CDR3. Germline V gene data show CDR1 as SGHRS and CDR2 as YFSETQ. The CDR3 sequence: CASGTSGGNEQFF. The CDR3 bases are TGTGCCAGCGGGACTAGCGGGGGGAATGAGCAGTTCTTC.

This clonotype has just a few counts. The chain is built from TRBV4-3 and TRBJ2-1; 7 bases match TRBD1. The CDR3 length is 15 residues. Trimming cost V 3 bases and J 3 bases; bases outside gene matches: 5. The germline CDR1 and CDR2 sequences are LGHNA and YSLEER. The CDR3 coding sequence is TGCGCCAGCAGCCAGGACAGGAGGAACTACAATGAGCAGTTCTTC. Translation: CASSQDRRNYNEQFF.

This rearrangement joins TRBV28 to TRBJ2-1, with 7 positions matching TRBD2. This CDR3 is built from 13 residues. Trimming at V came to 10 bases and at J to 3 bases, leaving 6 bases not matched to a gene. CDR1 is MDHEN and CDR2 is SYDVKM in the germline V gene. CDR3 DNA sequence: TGTGCCATCATGACTAGCAGCTACAATGAGCAGTTCTTC. This encodes CAIMTSSYNEQFF.

This clonotype came up a few times. V and J are TRBV12-3 or TRBV12-4 and TRBJ2-4; D might be TRBD2 (6 bases). Matching the DNA end better, TRBJ2-7 makes the J call doubtful. This CDR3 region has 16 residues. CDR3 in DNA: TGTGCCAGCAGTTTTTTGGCGGGGCCTAACTTAACCGAGCAGTACTTC. This translates into CASSFLAGPNLTEQYF.

Comments on this clonotype: The CDR3 does not end in the conserved phenylalanine or tryptophan, so this is likely a read error. The chain joins TRBV6-4 to TRBJ1-5; the D is unclear. The V gene's germline CDR1 is MRHNA and CDR2 SNTAGT. The V end lost 0 bases, the J end lost 4 bases, and 7 bases lay between the germline ends. This CDR3 contains 14 residues. The CDR3 loop is CASSDSGDNQPQHC. The CDR3 nucleotides read TGTGCCAGCAGTGACTCCGGGGATAATCAGCCCCAGCATTGT.

In this sample, this clonotype turned up once. The V call is TRBV2, the J call TRBJ2-1; D is ambiguous. This CDR3 contains 12 residues. The ends were cut back, 7 bases at V and 6 bases at J, with 10 bases in the middle. CDR1 is SNHLY and CDR2 is FYNNEI in the germline V gene. This chain's CDR3 is CASIDVSNEQFF. The CDR3, as DNA: TGTGCCAGCATTGATGTCTCCAATGAGCAGTTCTTC.

The rearrangement joins TRBV4-3 to TRBJ2-4, with 8 nucleotides matching TRBD1. The germline V gene encodes CDR1 LGHNA and CDR2 YSLEER. This CDR3 comprises 16 residues. The trim removed 0 bases at V and 8 bases at J, leaving 9 bases unmatched. CDR3 protein: CASSQDRGQGGDIQYF. For the CDR3, the DNA is TGCGCCAGCAGCCAAGATCGCGGACAGGGTGGGGACATTCAGTACTTC.

This clonotype was picked up a small number of times. The chain recombines TRBV20-1 with TRBJ2-1; 13 bases agree with TRBD2. The ends lost 6 bases at V and 5 bases at J; junction bases unmatched: 10. The CDR3 is made up of 16 amino acids. Germline V gene lookup returns CDR1 DFQATT and CDR2 SNEGSKA (reference sequence). CDR3 region: CSALTPTSGGDNEQFF. For the CDR3, the DNA is TGCAGTGCCCTAACGCCCACTAGCGGGGGGGACAATGAGCAGTTCTTC.